Listed below are T cell receptor beta chains from one sample, sequenced in a study of cytomegalovirus exposure and HLA in healthy donors. Method: immunoSEQ multiplex PCR; TCRdb's copy keeps in-frame clones and lacks some. This sample's table has 50,000 to 60,000 clones. The specimen was PBMCs. These receptors were obtained from a male donor in good health and CMV-seronegative. Each CDR3 is given with its conserved first and last residue. The D gene is left open where the match is weak.

TRBV18	TRBJ1-1	-	15	TGTGCCAGCTCACCAAGGAAACAGGGGAACACTGAAGCTTTCTTT	CASSPRKQGNTEAFF
TRBV19	TRBJ1-5	-	14	TGTGCCAGTAGATTACAGGGTGGATCCCAGCCCCAGCATTTT	CASRLQGGSQPQHF
TRBV7-8	TRBJ2-2	TRBD1	16	TGTGCCAGCAGACCAAACAGGGGAACGATCACCGGGGAGCTGTTTTTT	CASRPNRGTITGELFF
TRBV5-1	TRBJ2-7	TRBD1	15	TGCGCCAGCAGCATGCACAGGGGGACAGCCTACGAGCAGTACTTC	CASSMHRGTAYEQYF
TRBV10-1	TRBJ2-7	TRBD2	14	TGCGCCAGCAGTGAGGGCAGCGGGACCTACGAGCAGTACTTC	CASSEGSGTYEQYF
TRBV4-3	TRBJ2-3	TRBD2	15	TGCGCCAGCAGCCATCGACTAGCGGACCAGGATAAGCAGTATTTT	CASSHRLADQDKQYF
TRBV9	TRBJ1-2	-	13	TGTGCCAGCAGCCCACAGGGCCACTATGGCTACACCTTC	CASSPQGHYGYTF
TRBV19	TRBJ1-4	-	16	TGTGCCAGTAGTGTGAGGGGAGGCGGTGGTAATGAAAAACTGTTTTTT	CASSVRGGGGNEKLFF
TRBV5-1	TRBJ2-2	TRBD1	15	TGCGCCAGCAGCTTGGGGGGGACAGACACCGGGGAGCTGTTTTTT	CASSLGGTDTGELFF
TRBV2	TRBJ1-2	-	14	TGTGCCAGCAGGGACAGCCGATCTAACTATGGCTACACCTTC	CASRDSRSNYGYTF